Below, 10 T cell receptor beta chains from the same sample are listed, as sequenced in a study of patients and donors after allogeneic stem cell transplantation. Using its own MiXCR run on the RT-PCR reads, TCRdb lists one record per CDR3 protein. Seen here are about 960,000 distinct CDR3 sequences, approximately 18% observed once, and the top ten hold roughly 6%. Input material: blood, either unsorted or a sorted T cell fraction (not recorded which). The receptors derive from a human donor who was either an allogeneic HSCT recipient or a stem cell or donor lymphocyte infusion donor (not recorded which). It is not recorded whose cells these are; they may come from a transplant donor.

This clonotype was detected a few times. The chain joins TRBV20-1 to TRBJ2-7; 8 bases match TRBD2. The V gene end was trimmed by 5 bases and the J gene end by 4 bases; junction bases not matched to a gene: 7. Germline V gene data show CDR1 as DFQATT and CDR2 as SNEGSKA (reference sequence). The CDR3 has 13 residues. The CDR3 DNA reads TGCAGTGCTGCCGGGACTAGGGGATACGAGCAGTACTTC. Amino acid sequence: CSAAGTRGYEQYF.

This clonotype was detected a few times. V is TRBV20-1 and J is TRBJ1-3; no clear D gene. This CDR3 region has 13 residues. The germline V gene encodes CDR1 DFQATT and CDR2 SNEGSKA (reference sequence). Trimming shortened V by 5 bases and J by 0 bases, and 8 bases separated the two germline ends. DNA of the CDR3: TGCAGTGCTCGGGTCTTCTCTGGAAACACCATATATTTT. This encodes CSARVFSGNTIYF.

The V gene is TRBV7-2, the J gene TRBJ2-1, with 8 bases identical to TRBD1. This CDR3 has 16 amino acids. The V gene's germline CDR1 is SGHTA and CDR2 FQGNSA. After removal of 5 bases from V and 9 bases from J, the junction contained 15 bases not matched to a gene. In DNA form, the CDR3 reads TGTGCCAGCAGCGGACAGGGAAGGAGATTAGGCTCTGAGCAGTTCTTC. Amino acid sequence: CASSGQGRRLGSEQFF.

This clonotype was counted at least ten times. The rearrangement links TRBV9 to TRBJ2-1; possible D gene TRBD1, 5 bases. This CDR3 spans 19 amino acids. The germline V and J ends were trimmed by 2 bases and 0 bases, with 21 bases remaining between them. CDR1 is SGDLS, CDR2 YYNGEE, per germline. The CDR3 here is CASSVQGSVPVSSYNEQFF. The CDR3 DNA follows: TGTGCCAGCAGCGTTCAGGGCTCGGTGCCCGTAAGCTCCTACAATGAGCAGTTCTTC.

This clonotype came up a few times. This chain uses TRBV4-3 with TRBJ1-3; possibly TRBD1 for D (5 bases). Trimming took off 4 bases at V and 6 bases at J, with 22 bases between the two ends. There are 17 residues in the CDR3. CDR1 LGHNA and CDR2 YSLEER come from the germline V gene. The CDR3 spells CASSPRPLGDLINTIYF. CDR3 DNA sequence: TGCGCCAGCAGCCCCCGCCCGTTAGGGGATCTTATAAACACCATATATTTT.

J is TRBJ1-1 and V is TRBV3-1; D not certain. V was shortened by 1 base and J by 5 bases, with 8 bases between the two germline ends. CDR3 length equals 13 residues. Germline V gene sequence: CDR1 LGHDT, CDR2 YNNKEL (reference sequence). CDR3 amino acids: CASSQGLRTEAFF. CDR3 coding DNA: TGTGCCAGCAGCCAAGGTTTGCGAACTGAAGCTTTCTTT. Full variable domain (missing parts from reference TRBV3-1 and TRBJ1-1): DTAVSQTPKYLVTQMGNDKSIKCEQNLGHDTMYWYKQDSKKFLKIMFSYNNKELIINETVPNRFSPKSPDKAHLNLHINSLELGDSAVYFCASSQGLRTEAFFGQGTRLTVV.

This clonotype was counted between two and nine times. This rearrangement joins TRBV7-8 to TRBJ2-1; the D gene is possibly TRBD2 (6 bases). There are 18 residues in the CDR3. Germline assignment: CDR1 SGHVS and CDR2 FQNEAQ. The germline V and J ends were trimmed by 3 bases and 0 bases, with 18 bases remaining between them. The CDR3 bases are TGTGCCAGCAGCTTCCCCGGACTACGAGAGAGCTCCTACAATGAGCAGTTCTTC. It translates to CASSFPGLRESSYNEQFF.

For the CDR3, the DNA is TGTGCCAGCAGTTTGGCAGGGGAAACTAACTATGGCTACACCTTC. Protein product: CASSLAGETNYGYTF. The chain recombines TRBV27 with TRBJ1-2, with D tentatively TRBD1 (6 bases). Trimming shortened V by 3 bases and J by 0 bases, and 11 bases separated the two germline ends. Germline loops: CDR1 MNHEY, CDR2 SMNVEV (reference sequence). This CDR3 contains 15 residues.

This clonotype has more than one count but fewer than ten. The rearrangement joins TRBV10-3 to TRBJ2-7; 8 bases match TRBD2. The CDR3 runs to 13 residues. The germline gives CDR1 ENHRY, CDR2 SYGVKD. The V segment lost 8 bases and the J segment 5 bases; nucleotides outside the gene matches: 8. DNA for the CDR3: TGTGCCATCGCCGGGGGGGGTCCCAACGAGCAGTACTTC. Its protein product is CAIAGGGPNEQYF.

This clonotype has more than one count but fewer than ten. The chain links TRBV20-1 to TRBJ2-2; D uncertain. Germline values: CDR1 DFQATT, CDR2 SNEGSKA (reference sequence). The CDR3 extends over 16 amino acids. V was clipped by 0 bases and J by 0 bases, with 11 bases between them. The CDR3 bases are TGCAGTGCTAGAGAGTGGCTAGATACGAACACCGGGGAGCTGTTTTTT. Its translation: CSAREWLDTNTGELFF.